This T cell receptor (beta chain) was observed in a study of PD-L1 blockade in urothelial cancer. For the study at large: Median T cell yield from blood was about 130,000.

TCRdb keeps only in-frame clones here, not all; method: immunoSEQ multiplex PCR. The sample has approximately 100,000 clones; around 85% are singletons. This CDR3 region has 17 residues. Germline V lookup: CDR1 PRHDT, CDR2 FYEKMQ (reference sequence). The junction had 12 bases not matched to a gene; V was cut back by 6 bases and J by 1 base. This clone was detected only once. The source of this sequence is a man aged 50-59 years with urothelial cancer. The sequences come from PBMCs, collected around atezolizumab (anti-PD-L1) treatment. The rearrangement uses TRBV13 and TRBJ2-3; 8 nucleotides match TRBD2. CDR3 DNA sequence: TGTGCCAGCAGGCCGCGCCTATCGGGAGGGGGCACAGATACGCAGTATTTT. Its translation is CASRPRLSGGGTDTQYF.